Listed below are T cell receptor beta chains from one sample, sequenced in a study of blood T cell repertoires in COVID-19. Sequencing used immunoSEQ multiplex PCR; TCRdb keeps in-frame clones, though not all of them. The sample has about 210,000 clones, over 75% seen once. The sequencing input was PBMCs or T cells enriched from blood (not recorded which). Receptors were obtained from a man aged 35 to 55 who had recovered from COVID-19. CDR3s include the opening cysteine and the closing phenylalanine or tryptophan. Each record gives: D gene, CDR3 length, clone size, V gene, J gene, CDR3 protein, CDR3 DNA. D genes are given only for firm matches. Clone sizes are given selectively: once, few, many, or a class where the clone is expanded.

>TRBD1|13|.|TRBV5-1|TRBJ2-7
CASSRQGPYEQYF
TGCGCCAGCAGCCGACAGGGGCCCTACGAGCAGTACTTC
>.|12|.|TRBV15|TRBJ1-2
CASARDTGGYTF
TGTGCCTCCGCTCGGGACACTGGGGGCTACACCTTC
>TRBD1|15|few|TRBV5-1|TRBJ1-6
CASSSAGTGSSPLHF
TGCGCCAGCAGCTCCGCCGGGACAGGAAGCTCACCCCTCCACTTT
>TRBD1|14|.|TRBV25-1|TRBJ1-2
CASSFTGGANGYTF
TGTGCCAGCAGTTTTACAGGGGGCGCGAATGGCTACACCTTC
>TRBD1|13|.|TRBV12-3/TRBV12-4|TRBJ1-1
CASSLTGSTEAFF
TGTGCCAGCAGTCTGACAGGGTCTACTGAAGCTTTCTTT
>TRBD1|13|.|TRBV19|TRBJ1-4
CASMGQLNEKLFF
TGTGCCAGTATGGGACAGTTAAATGAAAAACTGTTTTTT
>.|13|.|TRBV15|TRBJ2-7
CATSRDLQYEQYF
TGTGCCACCAGCAGAGATCTGCAGTACGAGCAGTACTTC
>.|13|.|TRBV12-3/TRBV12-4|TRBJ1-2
CASSPQGTYGYTF
TGTGCCAGCAGTCCTCAGGGGACCTATGGCTACACCTTC
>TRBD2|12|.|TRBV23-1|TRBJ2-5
CSGGKVAETQYF
TGCTCGGGGGGAAAGGTGGCGGAGACCCAGTACTTC
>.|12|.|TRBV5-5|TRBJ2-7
CATGRSTYEQYF
TGTGCCACAGGGCGGAGTACCTACGAGCAGTACTTC
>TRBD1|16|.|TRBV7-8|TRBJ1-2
CASSPISGTGGYGYTF
TGTGCCAGCAGCCCAATCTCCGGGACAGGGGGCTATGGCTACACCTTC
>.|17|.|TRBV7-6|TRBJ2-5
CASSLDRRQRYQETQYF
TGTGCCAGCAGCTTAGATCGGCGACAGAGGTACCAAGAGACCCAGTACTTC
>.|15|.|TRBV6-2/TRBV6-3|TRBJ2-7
CASSWEGHLSYEQYF
TGTGCCAGCAGTTGGGAGGGACACCTCTCCTACGAGCAGTACTTC
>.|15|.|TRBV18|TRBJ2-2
CASSPGQRNTGELFF
TGTGCCAGCTCACCGGGGCAGAGGAACACCGGGGAGCTGTTTTTT
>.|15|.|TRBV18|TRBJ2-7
CASSEIAVSPYEQYF
TGTGCCAGCTCAGAGATAGCGGTGAGCCCATACGAGCAGTACTTC
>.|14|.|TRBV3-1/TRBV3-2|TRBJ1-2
CASSQRTINYGYTF
TGTGCCAGCAGCCAAAGGACAATAAACTATGGCTACACCTTC
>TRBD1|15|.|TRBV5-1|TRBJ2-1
CASSLTRGQGDEQFF
TGCGCCAGCAGCTTAACTAGGGGACAGGGTGATGAGCAGTTCTTC
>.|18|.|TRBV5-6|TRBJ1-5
CASSSSSLSRVGNQPQHF
TGTGCCAGCAGCTCTAGTTCGCTTTCCCGGGTAGGCAATCAGCCCCAGCATTTT
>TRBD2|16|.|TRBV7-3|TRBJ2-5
CASSPHVAGAGETQYF
TGTGCCAGCAGTCCCCACGTAGCGGGGGCCGGGGAGACCCAGTACTTC
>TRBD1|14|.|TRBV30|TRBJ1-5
CAWSGTGGGQPQHF
TGTGCCTGGAGCGGGACAGGGGGTGGACAGCCCCAGCATTTT
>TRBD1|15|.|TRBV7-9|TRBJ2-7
CASSLTAYRGYEQYF
TGTGCCAGCAGCTTAACCGCCTACAGGGGCTACGAGCAGTACTTC
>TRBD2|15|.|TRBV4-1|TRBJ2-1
CASSQASLARDEQFF
TGCGCCAGCAGCCAAGCTTCACTAGCGCGCGATGAGCAGTTCTTC
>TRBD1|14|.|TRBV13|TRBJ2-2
CASSSQGRAGELFF
TGTGCCAGCAGCTCACAGGGGCGGGCCGGGGAGCTGTTTTTT
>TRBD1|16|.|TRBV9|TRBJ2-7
CASSFDGTGITYEQYF
TGTGCCAGCAGCTTCGACGGGACAGGGATTACCTACGAGCAGTACTTC
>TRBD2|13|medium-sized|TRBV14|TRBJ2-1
CASSLTSNNEQFF
TGTGCCAGCAGCCTGACTAGCAACAATGAGCAGTTCTTC
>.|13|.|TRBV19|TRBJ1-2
CASTEGPLQGYTF
TGTGCCAGTACTGAGGGTCCCCTCCAGGGCTACACCTTC
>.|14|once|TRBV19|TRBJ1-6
CASRPGTSYSPLHF
TGTGCCAGTAGACCCGGGACATCTTATTCACCCCTCCACTTT